Sequencing of this T cell receptor (beta chain) was carried out in a study of blood T cell repertoires in COVID-19. On the study more broadly: The cDNA or gDNA used as material had been derived from T cells, B-cell-depleted T cells, or PBMCs.

Original processing notes: How many nucleated cells were present was estimated from reference gene primer amplification. The table came from immunoSEQ multiplex PCR; TCRdb's copy has only in-frame clones and leaves some out. V, J and clone size reflect that table, while D and trimming were determined from the DNA. Of under 200,000 clones in the sample, around 82% are singletons; the top ten hold around 5.2%. The study drew participants aged about 18 to 90 years from 20 to 30 US areas. Clinical history reported by participants formed the basis on which cohorts were assigned. Unmatched junction bases numbered 9, after V lost 1 base and J lost 8 bases. The germline gives CDR1 SGHTA, CDR2 FQGNSA. The CDR3 runs to 15 residues.

The chain combines TRBV7-2 with TRBJ1-2, with 8 bases that match TRBD1. Sequencing input: PBMCs or T cells enriched from blood (not recorded which). The sequence came from a woman aged 60-75 years with acute COVID-19. CDR3 DNA sequence: TGTGCCAGCAGCTTAGACGGGACAGGCCCTTCGGGCTACACCTTC. Its translation: CASSLDGTGPSGYTF. The variable domain in full, with the rest retrieved from reference TRBV7-2 and TRBJ1-2, is GAGVSQSPSNKVTEKGKDVELRCDPISGHTALYWYRQSLGQGLEFLIYFQGNSAPDKSGLPSDRFSAERTGGSVSTLTIQRTQQEDSAVYLCASSLDGTGPSGYTFGSGTRLTVV.